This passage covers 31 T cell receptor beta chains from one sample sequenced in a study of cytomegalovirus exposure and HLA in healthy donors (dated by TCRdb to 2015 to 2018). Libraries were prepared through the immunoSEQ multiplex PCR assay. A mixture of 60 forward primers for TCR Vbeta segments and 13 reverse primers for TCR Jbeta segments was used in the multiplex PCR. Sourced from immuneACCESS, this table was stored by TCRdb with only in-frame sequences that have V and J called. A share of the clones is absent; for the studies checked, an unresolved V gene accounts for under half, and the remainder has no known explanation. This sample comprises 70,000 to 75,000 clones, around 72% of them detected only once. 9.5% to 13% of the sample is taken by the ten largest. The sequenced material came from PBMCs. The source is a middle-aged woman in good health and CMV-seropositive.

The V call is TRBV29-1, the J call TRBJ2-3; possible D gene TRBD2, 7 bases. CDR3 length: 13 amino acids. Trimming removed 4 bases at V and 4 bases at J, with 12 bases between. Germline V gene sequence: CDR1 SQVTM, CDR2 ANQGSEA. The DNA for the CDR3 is TGCAGCGTTGGGGGGGGCGGCGCAGATACGCAGTATTTT. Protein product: CSVGGGGADTQYF.

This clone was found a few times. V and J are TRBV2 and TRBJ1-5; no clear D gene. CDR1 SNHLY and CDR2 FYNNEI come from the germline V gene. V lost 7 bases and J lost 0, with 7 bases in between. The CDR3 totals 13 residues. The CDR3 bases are TGTGCCAGCAAACGGGATAGCAATCAGCCCCAGCATTTT. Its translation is CASKRDSNQPQHF.

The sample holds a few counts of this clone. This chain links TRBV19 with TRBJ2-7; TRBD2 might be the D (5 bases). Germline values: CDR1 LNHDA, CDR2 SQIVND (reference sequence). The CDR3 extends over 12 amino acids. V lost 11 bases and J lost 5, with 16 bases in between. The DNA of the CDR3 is TGTGCCTCAAGGGCGGGTGGAGACGAGCAGTACTTC. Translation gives CASRAGGDEQYF.

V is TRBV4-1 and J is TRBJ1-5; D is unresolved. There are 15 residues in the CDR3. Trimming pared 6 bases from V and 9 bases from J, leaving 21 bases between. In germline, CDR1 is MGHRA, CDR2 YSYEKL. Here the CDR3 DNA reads TGCGCCAGCAGTTCCGTAGGACGGGCAGAGGGGCCCCAGCATTTT. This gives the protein CASSSVGRAEGPQHF.

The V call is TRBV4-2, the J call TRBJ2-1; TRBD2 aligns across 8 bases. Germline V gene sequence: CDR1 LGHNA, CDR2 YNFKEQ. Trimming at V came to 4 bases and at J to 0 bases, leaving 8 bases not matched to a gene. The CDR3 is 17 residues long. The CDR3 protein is CASSPETSASSYNEQFF. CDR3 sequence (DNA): TGTGCCAGCAGCCCAGAGACTAGCGCGAGCTCCTACAATGAGCAGTTCTTC.

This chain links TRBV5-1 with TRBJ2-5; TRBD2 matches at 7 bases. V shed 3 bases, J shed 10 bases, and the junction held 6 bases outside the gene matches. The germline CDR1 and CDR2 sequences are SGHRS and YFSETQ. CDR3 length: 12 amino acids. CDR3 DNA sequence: TGCGCCAGCAGCTACCCTCCGGGGGGCCAGTACTTC. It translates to CASSYPPGGQYF.

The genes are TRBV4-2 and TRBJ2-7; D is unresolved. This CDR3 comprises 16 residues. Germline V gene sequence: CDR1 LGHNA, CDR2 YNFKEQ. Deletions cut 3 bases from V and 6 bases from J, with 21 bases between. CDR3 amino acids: CASSQDSAGLIPEQYF. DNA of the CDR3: TGTGCCAGCAGCCAGGATTCGGCAGGTTTAATCCCCGAGCAGTACTTC.

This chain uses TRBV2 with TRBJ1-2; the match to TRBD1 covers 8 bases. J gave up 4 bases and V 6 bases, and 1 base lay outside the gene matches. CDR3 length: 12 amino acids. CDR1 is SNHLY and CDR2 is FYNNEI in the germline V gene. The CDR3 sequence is CASRGQAYGYTF. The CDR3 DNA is TGTGCCAGCAGGGGACAGGCCTATGGCTACACCTTC.

CDR3: CASSYSDSYGYTF. CDR3 nucleotides: TGTGCCAGCAGTTACTCGGACAGTTATGGCTACACCTTC. The V call is TRBV6-5, the J call TRBJ1-2, with D perhaps TRBD1 (6 bases). The CDR3 runs to 13 residues. Germline CDR1 MNHEY, CDR2 SVGAGI. V lost 0 bases, J lost 5 bases, and 7 bases lay in between.

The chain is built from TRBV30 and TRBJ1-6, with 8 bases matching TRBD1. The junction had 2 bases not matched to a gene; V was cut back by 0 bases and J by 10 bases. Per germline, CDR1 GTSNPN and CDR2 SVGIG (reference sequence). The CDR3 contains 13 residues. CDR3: CAWSVQGGSPLHF. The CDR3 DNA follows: TGTGCCTGGAGTGTACAGGGGGGATCACCCCTCCACTTT.

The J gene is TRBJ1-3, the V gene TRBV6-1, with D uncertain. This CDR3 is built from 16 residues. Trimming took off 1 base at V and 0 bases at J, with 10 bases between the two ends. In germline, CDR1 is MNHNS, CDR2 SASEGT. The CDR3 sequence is CASSEVLTSSGNTIYF. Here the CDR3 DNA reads TGTGCCAGCAGTGAAGTCCTAACCTCCTCTGGAAACACCATATATTTT.

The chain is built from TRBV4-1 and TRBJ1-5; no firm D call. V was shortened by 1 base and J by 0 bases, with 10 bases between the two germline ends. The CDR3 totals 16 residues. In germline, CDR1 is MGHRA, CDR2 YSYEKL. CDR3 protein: CASSQGGRASNQPQHF. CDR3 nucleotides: TGCGCCAGCAGCCAAGGCGGGCGGGCTAGCAATCAGCCCCAGCATTTT.

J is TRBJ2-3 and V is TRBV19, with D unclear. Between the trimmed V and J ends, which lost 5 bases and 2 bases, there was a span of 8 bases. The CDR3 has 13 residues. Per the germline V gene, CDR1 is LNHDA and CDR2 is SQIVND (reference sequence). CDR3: CASSDRSTDTQYF. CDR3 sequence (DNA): TGTGCCAGTAGTGATCGGTCCACAGATACGCAGTATTTT.

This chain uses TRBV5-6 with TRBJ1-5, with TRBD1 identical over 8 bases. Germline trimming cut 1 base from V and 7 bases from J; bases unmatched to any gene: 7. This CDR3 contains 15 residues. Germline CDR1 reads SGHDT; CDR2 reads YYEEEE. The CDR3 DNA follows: TGTGCCAGCAGCTTGACCGGACAGGGATGGCAGCCCCAGCATTTT. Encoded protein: CASSLTGQGWQPQHF.

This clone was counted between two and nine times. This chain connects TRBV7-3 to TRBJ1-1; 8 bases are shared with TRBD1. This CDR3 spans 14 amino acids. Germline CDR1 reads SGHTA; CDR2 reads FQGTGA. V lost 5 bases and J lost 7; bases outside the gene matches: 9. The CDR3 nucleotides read TGTGCCAGCAGCCATTCGACAGGGGCAAGTGAAGCTTTCTTT. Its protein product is CASSHSTGASEAFF.

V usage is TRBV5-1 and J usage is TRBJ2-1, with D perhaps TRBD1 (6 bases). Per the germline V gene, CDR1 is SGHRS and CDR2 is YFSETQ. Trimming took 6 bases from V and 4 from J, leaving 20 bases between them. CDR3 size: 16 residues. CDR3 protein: CASTPLRGTQYNEQFF. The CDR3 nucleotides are TGCGCCAGCACCCCTCTCAGGGGTACCCAATACAATGAGCAGTTCTTC.

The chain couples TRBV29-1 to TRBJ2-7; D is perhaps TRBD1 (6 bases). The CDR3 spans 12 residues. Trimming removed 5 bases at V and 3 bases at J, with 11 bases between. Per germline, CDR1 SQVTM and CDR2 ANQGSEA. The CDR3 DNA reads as TGCAGCGTTATCGGACAGAACTACGAGCAGTACTTC. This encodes CSVIGQNYEQYF.

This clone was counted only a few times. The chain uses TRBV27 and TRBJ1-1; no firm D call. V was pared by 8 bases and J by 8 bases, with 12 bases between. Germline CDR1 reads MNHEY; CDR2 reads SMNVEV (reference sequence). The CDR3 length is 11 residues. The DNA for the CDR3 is TGTGCCAGCCTACCATCTAGGGAAGCTTTCTTT. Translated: CASLPSREAFF.

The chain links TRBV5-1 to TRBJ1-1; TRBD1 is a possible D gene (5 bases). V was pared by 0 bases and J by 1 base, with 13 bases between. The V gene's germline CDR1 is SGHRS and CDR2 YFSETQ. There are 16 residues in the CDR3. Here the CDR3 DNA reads TGCGCCAGCAGCTTGGCTACGGGGGGTAGGAACACTGAAGCTTTCTTT. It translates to CASSLATGGRNTEAFF. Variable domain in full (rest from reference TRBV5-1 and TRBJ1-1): KAGVTQTPRYLIKTRGQQVTLSCSPISGHRSVSWYQQTPGQGLQFLFEYFSETQRNKGNFPGRFSGRQFSNSRSEMNVSTLELGDSALYLCASSLATGGRNTEAFFGQGTRLTVV.

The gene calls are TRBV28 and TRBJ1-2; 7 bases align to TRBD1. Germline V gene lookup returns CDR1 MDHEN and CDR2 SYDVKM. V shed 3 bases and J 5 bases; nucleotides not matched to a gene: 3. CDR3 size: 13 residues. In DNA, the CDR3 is TGTGCCAGCAGTTTCACAGGGGAATATGGCTACACCTTC. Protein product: CASSFTGEYGYTF.

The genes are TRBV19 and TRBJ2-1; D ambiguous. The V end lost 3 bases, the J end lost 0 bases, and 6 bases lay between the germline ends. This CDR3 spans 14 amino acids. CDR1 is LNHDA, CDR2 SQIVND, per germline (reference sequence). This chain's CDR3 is CASSISGSYNEQFF. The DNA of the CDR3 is TGTGCCAGTAGTATTTCGGGCTCCTACAATGAGCAGTTCTTC.

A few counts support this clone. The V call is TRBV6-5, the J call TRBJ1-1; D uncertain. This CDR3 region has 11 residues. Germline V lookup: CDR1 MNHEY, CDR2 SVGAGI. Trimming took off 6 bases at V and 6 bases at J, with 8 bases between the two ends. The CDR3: CASRQSSEAFF. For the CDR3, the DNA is TGTGCCAGCAGACAGAGTTCTGAAGCTTTCTTT.

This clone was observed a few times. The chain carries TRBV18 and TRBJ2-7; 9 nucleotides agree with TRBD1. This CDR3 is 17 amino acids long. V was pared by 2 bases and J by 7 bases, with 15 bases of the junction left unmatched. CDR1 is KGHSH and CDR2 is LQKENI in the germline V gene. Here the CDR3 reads CASSPRTSGQGGLEQYF. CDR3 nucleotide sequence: TGTGCCAGCTCACCAAGAACCTCGGGACAGGGAGGTTTGGAGCAGTACTTC.

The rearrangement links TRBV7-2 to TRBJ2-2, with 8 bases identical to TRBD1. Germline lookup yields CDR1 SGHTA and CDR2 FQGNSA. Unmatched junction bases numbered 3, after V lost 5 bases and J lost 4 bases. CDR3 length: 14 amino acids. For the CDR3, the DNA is TGTGCCAGCAGCACGGGACAGGTCACCGGGGAGCTGTTTTTT. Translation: CASSTGQVTGELFF. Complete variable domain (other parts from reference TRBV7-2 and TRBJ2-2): GAGVSQSPSNKVTEKGKDVELRCDPISGHTALYWYRQSLGQGLEFLIYFQGNSAPDKSGLPSDRFSAERTGGSVSTLTIQRTQQEDSAVYLCASSTGQVTGELFFGEGSRLTVL.

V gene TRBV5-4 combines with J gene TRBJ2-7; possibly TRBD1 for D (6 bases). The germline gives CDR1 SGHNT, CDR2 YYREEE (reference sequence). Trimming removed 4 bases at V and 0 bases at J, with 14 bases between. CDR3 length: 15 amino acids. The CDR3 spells CASSLEGHSSYEQYF. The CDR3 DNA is TGTGCCAGCAGCCTCGAGGGACACAGCTCCTACGAGCAGTACTTC.

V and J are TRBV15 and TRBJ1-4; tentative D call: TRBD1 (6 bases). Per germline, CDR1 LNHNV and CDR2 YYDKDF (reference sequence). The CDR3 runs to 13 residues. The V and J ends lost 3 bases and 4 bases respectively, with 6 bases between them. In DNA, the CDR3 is TGTGCCACCAGCAGGGACAGTAATGAAAAACTGTTTTTT. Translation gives CATSRDSNEKLFF. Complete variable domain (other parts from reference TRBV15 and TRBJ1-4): DAMVIQNPRYQVTQFGKPVTLSCSQTLNHNVMYWYQQKSSQAPKLLFHYYDKDFNNEADTPDNFQSRRPNTSFCFLDIRSPGLGDTAMYLCATSRDSNEKLFFGSGTQLSVL.

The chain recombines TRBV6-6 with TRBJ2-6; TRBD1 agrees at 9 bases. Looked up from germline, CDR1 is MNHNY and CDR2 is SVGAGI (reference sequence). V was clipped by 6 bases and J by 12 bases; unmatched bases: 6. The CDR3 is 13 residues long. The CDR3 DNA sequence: TGTGCCAGCAGCAGGGACAGGGTGGGCGTCCTGACTTTC. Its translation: CASSRDRVGVLTF.

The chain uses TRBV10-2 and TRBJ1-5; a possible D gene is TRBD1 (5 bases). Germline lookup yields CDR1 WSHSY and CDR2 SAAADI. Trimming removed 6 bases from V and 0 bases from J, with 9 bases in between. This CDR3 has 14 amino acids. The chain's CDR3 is CASRNRNSNQPQHF. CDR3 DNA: TGCGCCAGCAGAAACAGGAATAGCAATCAGCCCCAGCATTTT.

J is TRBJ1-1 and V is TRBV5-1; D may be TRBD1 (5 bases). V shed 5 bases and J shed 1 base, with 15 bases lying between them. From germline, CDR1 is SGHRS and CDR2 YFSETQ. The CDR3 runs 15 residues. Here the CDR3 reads CASRELAGANTEAFF. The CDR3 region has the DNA TGCGCCAGCAGGGAGTTAGCTGGGGCGAACACTGAAGCTTTCTTT.

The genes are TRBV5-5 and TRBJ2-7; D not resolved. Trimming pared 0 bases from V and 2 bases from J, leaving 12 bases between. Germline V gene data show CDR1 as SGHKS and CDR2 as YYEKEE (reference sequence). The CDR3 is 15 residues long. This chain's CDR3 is CASSLVPATPYEQYF. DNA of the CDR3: TGTGCCAGCAGCTTGGTACCCGCTACCCCCTACGAGCAGTACTTC. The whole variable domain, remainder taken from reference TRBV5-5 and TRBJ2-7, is DAGVTQSPTHLIKTRGQQVTLRCSPISGHKSVSWYQQVLGQGPQFIFQYYEKEERGRGNFPDRFSARQFPNYSSELNVNALLLGDSALYLCASSLVPATPYEQYFGPGTRLTVT.

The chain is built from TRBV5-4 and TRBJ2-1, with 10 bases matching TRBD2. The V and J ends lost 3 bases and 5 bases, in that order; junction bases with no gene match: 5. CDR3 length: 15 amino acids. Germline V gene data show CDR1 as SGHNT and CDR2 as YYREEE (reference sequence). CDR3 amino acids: CASSSGAGGDNEQFF. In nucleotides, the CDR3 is TGTGCCAGCAGCTCGGGAGCGGGGGGGGACAATGAGCAGTTCTTC.